This TCR beta chain derives from a study of T cells in localized non-small cell lung cancer. Findings and limits, study-wide: Heterogeneity remains possible, as sequencing covered one tumor region only. The highest T cell clonality was in uninvolved adjacent lung, above tumor. Density of T cells in blood, when higher, went with longer overall survival. Across samples, adjacent lung featured a median 57 of the top 100 tumor clones.

This CDR3 is built from 18 residues. The V gene's germline CDR1 is SGHVS and CDR2 FQNEAQ. Losses at the gene ends were 3 bases for V and 5 bases for J; bases not matched to a gene: 13. Some clones are missing from TCRdb's copy, which holds only in-frame ones; the method was immunoSEQ multiplex PCR. The sample has around 69,000 clones, 85% to 90% seen once; the top ten hold about 2.1%. Concerning this clone itself: Its specificity is not known.

The sequence came from a woman aged 40 to 75 with stage I lung adenocarcinoma. The sample here was peripheral blood, taken before any cancer treatment. The chain couples TRBV7-8 to TRBJ2-7, with 13 bases lining up with TRBD2. DNA for the CDR3: TGTGCCAGCAGCTTCGGGGGTCGAACTAGCGGGAGGGCCAACGAGCAGTACTTC. This sequence encodes CASSFGGRTSGRANEQYF.